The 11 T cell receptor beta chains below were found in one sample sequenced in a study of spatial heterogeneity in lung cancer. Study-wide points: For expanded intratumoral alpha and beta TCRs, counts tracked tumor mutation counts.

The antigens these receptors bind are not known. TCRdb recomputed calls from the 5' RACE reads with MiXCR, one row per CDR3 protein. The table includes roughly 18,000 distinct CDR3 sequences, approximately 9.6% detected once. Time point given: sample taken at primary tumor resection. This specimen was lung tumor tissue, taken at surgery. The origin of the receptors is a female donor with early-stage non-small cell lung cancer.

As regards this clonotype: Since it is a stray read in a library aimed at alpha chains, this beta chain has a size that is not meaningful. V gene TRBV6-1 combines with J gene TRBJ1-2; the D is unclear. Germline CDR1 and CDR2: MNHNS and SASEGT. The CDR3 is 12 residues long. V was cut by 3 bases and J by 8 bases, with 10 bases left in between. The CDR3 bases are TGTGCCAGCAGTGATTTATCAAGGGGCTACACCTTC. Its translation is CASSDLSRGYTF.

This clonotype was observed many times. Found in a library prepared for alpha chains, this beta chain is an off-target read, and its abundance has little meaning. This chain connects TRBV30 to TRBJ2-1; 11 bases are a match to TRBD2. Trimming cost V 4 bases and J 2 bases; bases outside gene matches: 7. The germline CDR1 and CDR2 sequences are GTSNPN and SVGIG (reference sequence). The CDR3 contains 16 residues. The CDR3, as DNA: TGTGCCTGGAATAGCGGGGGGGCGAACCCCTACAATGAGCAGTTCTTC. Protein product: CAWNSGGANPYNEQFF.

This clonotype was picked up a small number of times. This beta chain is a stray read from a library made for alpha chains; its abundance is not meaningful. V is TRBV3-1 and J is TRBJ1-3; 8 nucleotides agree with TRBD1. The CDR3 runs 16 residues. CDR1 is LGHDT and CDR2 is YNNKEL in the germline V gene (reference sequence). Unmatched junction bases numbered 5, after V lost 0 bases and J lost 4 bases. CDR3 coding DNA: TGTGCCAGCAGCCAAGATCAGGGGGCAGGAGGAAACACCATATATTTT. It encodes CASSQDQGAGGNTIYF.

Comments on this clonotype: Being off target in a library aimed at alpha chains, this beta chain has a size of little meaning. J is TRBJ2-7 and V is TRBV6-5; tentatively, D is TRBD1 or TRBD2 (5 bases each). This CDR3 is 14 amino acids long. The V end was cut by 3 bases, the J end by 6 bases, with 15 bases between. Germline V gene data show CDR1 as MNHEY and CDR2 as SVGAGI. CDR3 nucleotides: TGTGCCAGCAGTTATAAGGCCGGGGCTCTCGAGCAGTACTTC. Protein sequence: CASSYKAGALEQYF.

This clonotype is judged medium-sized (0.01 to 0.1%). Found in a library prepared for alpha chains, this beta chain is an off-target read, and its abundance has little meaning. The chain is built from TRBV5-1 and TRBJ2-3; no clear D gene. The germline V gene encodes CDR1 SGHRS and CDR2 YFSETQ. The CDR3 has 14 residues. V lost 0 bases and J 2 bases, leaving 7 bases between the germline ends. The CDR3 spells CASSLDSSTDTQYF. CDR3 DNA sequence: TGCGCCAGCAGCTTGGACAGCTCCACAGATACGCAGTATTTT.

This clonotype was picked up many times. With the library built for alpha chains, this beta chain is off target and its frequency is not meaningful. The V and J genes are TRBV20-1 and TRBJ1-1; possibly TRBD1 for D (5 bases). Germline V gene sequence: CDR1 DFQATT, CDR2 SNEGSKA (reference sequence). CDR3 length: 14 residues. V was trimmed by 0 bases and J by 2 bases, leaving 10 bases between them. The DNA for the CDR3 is TGCAGTGCTAGAGATGGCAGGGCAAACACTGAAGCTTTCTTT. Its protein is CSARDGRANTEAFF.

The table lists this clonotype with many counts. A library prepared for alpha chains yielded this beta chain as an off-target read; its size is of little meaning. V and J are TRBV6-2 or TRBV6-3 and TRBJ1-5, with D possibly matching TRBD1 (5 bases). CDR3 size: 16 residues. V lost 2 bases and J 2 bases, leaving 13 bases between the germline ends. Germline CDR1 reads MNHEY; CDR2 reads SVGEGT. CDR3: CASSYRGRVGNQPQHF. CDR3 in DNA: TGTGCCAGCAGTTACCGGGGCAGGGTAGGCAATCAGCCCCAGCATTTT.

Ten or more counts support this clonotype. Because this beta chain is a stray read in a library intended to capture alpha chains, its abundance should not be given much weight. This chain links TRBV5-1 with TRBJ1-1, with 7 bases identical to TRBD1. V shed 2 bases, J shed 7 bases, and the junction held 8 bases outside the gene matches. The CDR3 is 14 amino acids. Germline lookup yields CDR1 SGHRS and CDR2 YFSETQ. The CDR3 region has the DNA TGCGCCAGCAGCTTACAGGGGCCCCCGGGTGAAGCTTTCTTT. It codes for CASSLQGPPGEAFF.

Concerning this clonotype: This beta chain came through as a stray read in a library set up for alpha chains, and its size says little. The CDR3 protein is CASKSDSYEQYF. CDR3 nucleotide sequence: TGTGCCAGCAAAAGTGATTCCTACGAGCAGTACTTC. J is TRBJ2-7 and V is TRBV2; the D is unclear. Between the trimmed V and J ends, which lost 7 bases and 1 base, there was a span of 8 bases. The CDR3 totals 12 residues. The germline V gene encodes CDR1 SNHLY and CDR2 FYNNEI.

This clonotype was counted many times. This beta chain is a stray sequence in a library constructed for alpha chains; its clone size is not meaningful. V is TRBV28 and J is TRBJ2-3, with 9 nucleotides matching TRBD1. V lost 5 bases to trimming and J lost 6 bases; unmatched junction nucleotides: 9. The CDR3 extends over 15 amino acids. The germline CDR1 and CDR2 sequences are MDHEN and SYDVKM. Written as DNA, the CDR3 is TGTGCCAGCAGTACCCTGACAGGGGGAAAGGATACGCAGTATTTT. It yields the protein CASSTLTGGKDTQYF. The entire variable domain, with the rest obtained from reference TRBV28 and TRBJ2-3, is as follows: DVKVTQSSRYLVKRTGEKVFLECVQDMDHENMFWYRQDPGLGLRLIYFSYDVKMKEKGDIPEGYSVSREKKERFSLILESASTNQTSMYLCASSTLTGGKDTQYFGPGTRLTVL.

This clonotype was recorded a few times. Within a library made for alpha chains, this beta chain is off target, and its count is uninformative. The CDR3 DNA sequence: TGTGCCAGCAGCCACCGGGGCGGGGGAATGACAGATACGCAGTATTTT. This encodes CASSHRGGGMTDTQYF. The chain couples TRBV12-3 or TRBV12-4 to TRBJ2-3; 7 bases fit TRBD2. The V gene end was trimmed by 6 bases and the J gene end by 3 bases; junction bases not matched to a gene: 12. CDR3 length equals 16 residues.